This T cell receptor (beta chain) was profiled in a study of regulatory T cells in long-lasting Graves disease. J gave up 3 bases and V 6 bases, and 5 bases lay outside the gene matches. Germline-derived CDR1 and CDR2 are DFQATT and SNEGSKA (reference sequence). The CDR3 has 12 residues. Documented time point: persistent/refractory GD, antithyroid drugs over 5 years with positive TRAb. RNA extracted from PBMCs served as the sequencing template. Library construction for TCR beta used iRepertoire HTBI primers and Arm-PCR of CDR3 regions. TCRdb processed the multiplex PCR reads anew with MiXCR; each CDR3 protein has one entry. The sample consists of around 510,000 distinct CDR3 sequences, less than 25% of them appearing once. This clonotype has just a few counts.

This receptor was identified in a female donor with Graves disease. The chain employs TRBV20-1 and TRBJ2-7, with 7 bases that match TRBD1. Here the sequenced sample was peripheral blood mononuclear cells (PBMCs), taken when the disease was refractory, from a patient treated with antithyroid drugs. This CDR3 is CSALGQDYEQYF. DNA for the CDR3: TGCAGTGCACTTGGACAGGACTACGAGCAGTACTTC.